The text below deals with one T cell receptor beta chain. Assay: immunoSEQ multiplex PCR; the TCRdb copy retains only in-frame clones and omits some. Of 64,000 or so clones listed, 90% to 97% are singletons. These data belong to a study of T cell changes during pregnancy in multiple sclerosis. Trimming took off 1 base at V and 4 bases at J, with 26 bases between the two ends. There are 20 residues in the CDR3. Looked up from germline, CDR1 is LGHNT and CDR2 is FRNRAP. The source material was CD8+ T cells from peripheral blood mononuclear cells, sampled after pregnancy. The J gene is TRBJ2-1, the V gene TRBV12-5, with a possible D match to TRBD1 (6 bases). The clonotype comes from a female donor with multiple sclerosis, enrolled in a pregnancy study. This CDR3 reads CASGLDYREYPPAAYNEQFF. DNA for the CDR3: TGTGCTAGTGGTTTGGACTACAGGGAATACCCTCCGGCCGCTTACAATGAGCAGTTCTTC. The entire variable domain, with the rest obtained from reference TRBV12-5 and TRBJ2-1, is as follows: DARVTQTPRHKVTEMGQEVTMRCQPILGHNTVFWYRQTMMQGLELLAYFRNRAPLDDSGMPKDRFSAEMPDATLATLKIQPSEPRDSAVYFCASGLDYREYPPAAYNEQFFGPGTRLTVL.